The source of this TCR beta chain is a study of blood T cell repertoires in COVID-19. Study summary: The United States, Italy and Spain provided the acute and convalescent COVID-19 samples. Sources were T cells, B-cell-depleted T cells, or PBMCs; the material itself was cDNA or gDNA.

Under the authors' procedure: How many nucleated cells were present was estimated from reference gene primer amplification. The table came from immunoSEQ multiplex PCR; TCRdb's copy has only in-frame clones and leaves some out. Clonal size and the V and J genes are those of that table, whereas D and trimming came from the DNA. Here the sample spans approximately 290,000 clones, about nine tenths being singletons. The sequenced sample was peripheral blood. The TCR was taken from an older woman with acute or convalescent COVID-19.

CDR3 sequence reads: CASSRDSWGDTEAFF. As DNA, the CDR3 is TGTGCCAGCAGCCGGGACAGTTGGGGGGACACTGAAGCTTTCTTT. This chain connects TRBV6-5 to TRBJ1-1; 7 bases map to TRBD1. The J segment lost 3 bases and the V segment lost 6 bases, leaving 10 bases of the junction unmatched. Germline values: CDR1 MNHEY, CDR2 SVGAGI. The CDR3 has 15 amino acids.